The entry below describes one T cell receptor beta chain. Researchers used template switching to add UMIs featuring a 6-nucleotide sample barcode. After re-calling the 5' RACE reads, TCRdb lists one entry per CDR3 protein, DNA absent. The table lists roughly 90,000 distinct CDR3 sequences. Germline V gives CDR1 SGHDT, CDR2 YYEEEE. The CDR3 is 13 residues long. This sample stems from a study of monozygotic twins with inflammatory bowel disease. Material: blood. This receptor was obtained from a human donor with ulcerative colitis or Crohn's disease, or a healthy co-twin of an affected twin (not recorded which). The rearrangement uses TRBV5-6 and TRBJ1-1; TCRdb's assignment of TRBD1 cannot be checked, as there is no DNA. CDR3 protein: CASSTSRDTEAFF.